The next 2 T cell receptor beta chains were all read from a single sample in a study of blood T cells in healthy people across ages. With a J-beta primer mix and a sample-barcoded 5' primer, a second PCR ran roughly 7 to 11 cycles. TCRdb analysed the 5' RACE reads with MiXCR anew, one entry per CDR3 protein. The sample includes approximately 350,000 distinct CDR3 sequences, 50% to 60% of them seen just once. Material: blood. These receptors were obtained from a man aged 60 to 69 in good health.

This chain connects TRBV5-1 to TRBJ2-7, with 10 bases matching TRBD1. The junction had 7 bases not matched to a gene; V was cut back by 10 bases and J by 3 bases. The CDR3 has 13 amino acids. The germline V gene has CDR1 SGHRS and CDR2 YFSETQ. CDR3 in DNA: TGCGCCTCCAAGCGGACAGGGGGCTACGAGCAGTACTTC. This encodes CASKRTGGYEQYF.

This clonotype turned up a few times. J is TRBJ2-3 and V is TRBV7-9; D remains unclear. Trimming removed 7 bases at V and 0 bases at J, with 17 bases between. The germline V gene has CDR1 SEHNR and CDR2 FQNEAQ (reference sequence). The CDR3 consists of 16 residues. CDR3 protein: CASTPTARQSTDTQYF. DNA of the CDR3: TGTGCCAGCACCCCGACCGCTAGGCAAAGCACAGATACGCAGTATTTT.